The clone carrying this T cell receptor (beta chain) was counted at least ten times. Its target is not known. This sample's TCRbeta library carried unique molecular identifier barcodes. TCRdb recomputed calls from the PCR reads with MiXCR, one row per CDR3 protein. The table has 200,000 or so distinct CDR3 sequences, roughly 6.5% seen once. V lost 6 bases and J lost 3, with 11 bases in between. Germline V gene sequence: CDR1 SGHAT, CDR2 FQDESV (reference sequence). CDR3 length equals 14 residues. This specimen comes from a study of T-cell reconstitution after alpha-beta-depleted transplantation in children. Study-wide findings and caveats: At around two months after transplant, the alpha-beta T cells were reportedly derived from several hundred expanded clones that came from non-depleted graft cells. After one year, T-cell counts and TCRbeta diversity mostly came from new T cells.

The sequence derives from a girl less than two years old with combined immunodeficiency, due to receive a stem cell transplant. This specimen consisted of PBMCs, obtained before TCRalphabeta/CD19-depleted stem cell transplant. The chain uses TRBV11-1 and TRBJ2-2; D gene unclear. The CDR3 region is CASSLSPYTGELFF. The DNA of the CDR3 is TGTGCCAGCAGTTTATCCCCCTACACCGGGGAGCTGTTTTTT.